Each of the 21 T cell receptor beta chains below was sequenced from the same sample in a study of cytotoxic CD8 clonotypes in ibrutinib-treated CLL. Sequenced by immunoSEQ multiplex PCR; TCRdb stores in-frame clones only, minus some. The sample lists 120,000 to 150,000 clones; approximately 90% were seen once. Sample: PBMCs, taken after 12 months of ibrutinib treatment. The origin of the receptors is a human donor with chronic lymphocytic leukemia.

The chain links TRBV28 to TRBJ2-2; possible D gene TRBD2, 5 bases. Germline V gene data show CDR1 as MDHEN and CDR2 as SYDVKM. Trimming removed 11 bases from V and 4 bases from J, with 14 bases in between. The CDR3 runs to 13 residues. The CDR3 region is CAAVQRATGELFF. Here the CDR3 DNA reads TGTGCCGCTGTTCAGAGGGCCACCGGGGAGCTGTTTTTT. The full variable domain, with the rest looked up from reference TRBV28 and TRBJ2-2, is DVKVTQSSRYLVKRTGEKVFLECVQDMDHENMFWYRQDPGLGLRLIYFSYDVKMKEKGDIPEGYSVSREKKERFSLILESASTNQTSMYLCAAVQRATGELFFGEGSRLTVL.

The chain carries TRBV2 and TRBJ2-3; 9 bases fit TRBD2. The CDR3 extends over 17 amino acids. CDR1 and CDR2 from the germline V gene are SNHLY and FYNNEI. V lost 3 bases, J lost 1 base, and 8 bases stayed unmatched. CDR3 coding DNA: TGTGCCAGCAGTGAGGGCCGACTAGCGGAGGGCACAGATACGCAGTATTTT. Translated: CASSEGRLAEGTDTQYF.

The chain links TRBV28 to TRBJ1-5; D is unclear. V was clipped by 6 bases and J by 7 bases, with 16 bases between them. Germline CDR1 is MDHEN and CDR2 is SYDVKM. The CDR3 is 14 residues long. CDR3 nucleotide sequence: TGTGCCAGCAGCATCACTGGAGGTTACCAGCCCCAGCATTTT. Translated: CASSITGGYQPQHF. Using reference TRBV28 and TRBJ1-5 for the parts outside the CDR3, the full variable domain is DVKVTQSSRYLVKRTGEKVFLECVQDMDHENMFWYRQDPGLGLRLIYFSYDVKMKEKGDIPEGYSVSREKKERFSLILESASTNQTSMYLCASSITGGYQPQHFGDGTRLSIL.

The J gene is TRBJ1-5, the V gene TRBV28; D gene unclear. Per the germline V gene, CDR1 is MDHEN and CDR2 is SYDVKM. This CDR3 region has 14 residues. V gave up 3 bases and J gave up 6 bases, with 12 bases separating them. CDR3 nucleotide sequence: TGTGCCAGCAGTTTTCCCCTCCTAGGTCAGCCCCAGCATTTT. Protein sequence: CASSFPLLGQPQHF.

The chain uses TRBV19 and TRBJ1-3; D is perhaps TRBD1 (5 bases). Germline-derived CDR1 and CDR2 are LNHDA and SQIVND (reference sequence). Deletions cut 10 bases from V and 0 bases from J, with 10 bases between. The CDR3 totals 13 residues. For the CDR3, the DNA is TGTGCCACCCGACAGAGCTCTGGAAACACCATATATTTT. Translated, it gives CATRQSSGNTIYF.

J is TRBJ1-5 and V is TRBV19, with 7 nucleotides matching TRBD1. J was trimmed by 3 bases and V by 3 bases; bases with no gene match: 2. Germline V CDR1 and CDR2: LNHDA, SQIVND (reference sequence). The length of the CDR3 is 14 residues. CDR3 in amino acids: CASSIGTDNQPQHF. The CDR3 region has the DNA TGTGCCAGTAGTATTGGGACAGACAATCAGCCCCAGCATTTT.

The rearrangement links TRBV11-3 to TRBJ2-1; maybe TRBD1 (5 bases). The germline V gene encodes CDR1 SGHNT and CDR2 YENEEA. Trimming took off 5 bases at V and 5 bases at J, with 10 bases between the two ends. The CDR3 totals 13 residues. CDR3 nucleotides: TGTGCCAGCAGCAGCAGGGCCCACAATGAGCAGTTCTTC. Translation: CASSSRAHNEQFF.

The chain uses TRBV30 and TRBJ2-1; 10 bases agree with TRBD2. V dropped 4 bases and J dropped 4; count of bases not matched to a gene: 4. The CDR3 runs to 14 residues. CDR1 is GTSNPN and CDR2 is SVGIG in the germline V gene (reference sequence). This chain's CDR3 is CAWTSGSFYNEQFF. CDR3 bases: TGTGCCTGGACTAGCGGGAGTTTTTACAATGAGCAGTTCTTC.

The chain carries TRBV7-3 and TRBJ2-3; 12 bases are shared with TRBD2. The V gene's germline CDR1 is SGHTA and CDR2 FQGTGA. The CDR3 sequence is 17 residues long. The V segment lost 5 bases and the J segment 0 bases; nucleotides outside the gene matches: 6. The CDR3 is CASSRGLAGTSTDTQYF. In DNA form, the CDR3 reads TGTGCCAGCAGCCGCGGACTAGCGGGGACCAGCACAGATACGCAGTATTTT.

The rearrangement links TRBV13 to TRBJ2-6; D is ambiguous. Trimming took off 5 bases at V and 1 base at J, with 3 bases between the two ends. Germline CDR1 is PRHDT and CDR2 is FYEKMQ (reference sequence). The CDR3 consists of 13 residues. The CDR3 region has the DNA TGTGCCAGCAGCCGATCTGGGGCCAACGTCCTGACTTTC. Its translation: CASSRSGANVLTF.

CDR3 loop: CASSLEYPRGYTF. The CDR3 region has the DNA TGTGCCAGCAGCTTGGAATATCCTCGGGGCTACACCTTC. The V gene is TRBV5-4, the J gene TRBJ1-2, with unresolved D. The CDR3 sequence is 13 residues long. The germline gives CDR1 SGHNT, CDR2 YYREEE (reference sequence). The germline V and J ends were trimmed by 0 bases and 8 bases, with 11 bases remaining between them.

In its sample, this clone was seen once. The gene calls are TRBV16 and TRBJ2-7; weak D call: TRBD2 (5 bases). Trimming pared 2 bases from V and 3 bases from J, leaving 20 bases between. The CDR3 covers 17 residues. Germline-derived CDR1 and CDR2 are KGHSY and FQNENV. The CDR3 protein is CASSQLTNTGLHYEQYF. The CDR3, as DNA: TGTGCCAGCAGCCAACTCACTAACACCGGACTGCACTACGAGCAGTACTTC.

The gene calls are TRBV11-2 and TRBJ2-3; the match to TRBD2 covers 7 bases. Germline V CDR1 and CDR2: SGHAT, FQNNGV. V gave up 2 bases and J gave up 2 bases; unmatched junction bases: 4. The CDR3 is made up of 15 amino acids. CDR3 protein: CASSLLSGTTDTQYF. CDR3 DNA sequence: TGTGCCAGCAGCTTACTCAGCGGGACCACAGATACGCAGTATTTT. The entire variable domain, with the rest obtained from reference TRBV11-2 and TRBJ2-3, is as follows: EAGVAQSPRYKIIEKRQSVAFWCNPISGHATLYWYQQILGQGPKLLIQFQNNGVVDDSQLPKDRFSAERLKGVDSTLKIQPAKLEDSAVYLCASSLLSGTTDTQYFGPGTRLTVL.

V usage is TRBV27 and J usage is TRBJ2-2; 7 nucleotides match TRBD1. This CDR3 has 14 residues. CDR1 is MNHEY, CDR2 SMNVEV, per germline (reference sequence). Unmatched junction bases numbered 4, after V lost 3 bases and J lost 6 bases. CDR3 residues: CASSFVTGAGELFF. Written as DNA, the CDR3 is TGTGCCAGCAGTTTCGTTACAGGGGCCGGGGAGCTGTTTTTT.

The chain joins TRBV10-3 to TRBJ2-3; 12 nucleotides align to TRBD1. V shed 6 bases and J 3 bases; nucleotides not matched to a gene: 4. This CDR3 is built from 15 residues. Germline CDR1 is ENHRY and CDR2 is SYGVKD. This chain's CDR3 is CAIRTGQGATDTQYF. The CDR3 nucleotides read TGTGCCATCAGAACGGGACAGGGGGCAACAGATACGCAGTATTTT.

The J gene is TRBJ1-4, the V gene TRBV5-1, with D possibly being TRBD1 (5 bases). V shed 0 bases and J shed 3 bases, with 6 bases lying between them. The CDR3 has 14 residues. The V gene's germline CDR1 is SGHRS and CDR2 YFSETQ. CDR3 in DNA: TGCGCCAGCAGCTTGGCAGGGTCTAATGAAAAACTGTTTTTT. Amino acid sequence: CASSLAGSNEKLFF.

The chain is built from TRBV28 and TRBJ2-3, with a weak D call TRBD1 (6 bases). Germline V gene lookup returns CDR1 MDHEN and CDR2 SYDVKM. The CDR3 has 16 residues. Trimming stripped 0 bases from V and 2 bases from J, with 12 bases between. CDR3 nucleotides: TGTGCCAGCAGTTTATGGACAGGTTCATCCACAGATACGCAGTATTTT. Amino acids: CASSLWTGSSTDTQYF.

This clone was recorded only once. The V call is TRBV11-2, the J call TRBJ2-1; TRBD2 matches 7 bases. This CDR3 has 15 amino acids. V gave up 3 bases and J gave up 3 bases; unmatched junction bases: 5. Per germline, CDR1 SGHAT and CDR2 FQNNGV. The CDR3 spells CASSFYERDYNEQFF. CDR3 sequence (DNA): TGTGCCAGCAGCTTCTACGAGCGGGACTACAATGAGCAGTTCTTC. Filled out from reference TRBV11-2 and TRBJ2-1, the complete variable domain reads EAGVAQSPRYKIIEKRQSVAFWCNPISGHATLYWYQQILGQGPKLLIQFQNNGVVDDSQLPKDRFSAERLKGVDSTLKIQPAKLEDSAVYLCASSFYERDYNEQFFGPGTRLTVL.

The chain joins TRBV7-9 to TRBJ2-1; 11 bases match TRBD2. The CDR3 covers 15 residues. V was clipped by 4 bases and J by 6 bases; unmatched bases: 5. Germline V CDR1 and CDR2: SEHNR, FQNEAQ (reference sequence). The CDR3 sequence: CASSSVSGRGNEQFF. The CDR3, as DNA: TGTGCCAGCAGCTCTGTTAGCGGGAGGGGCAATGAGCAGTTCTTC.

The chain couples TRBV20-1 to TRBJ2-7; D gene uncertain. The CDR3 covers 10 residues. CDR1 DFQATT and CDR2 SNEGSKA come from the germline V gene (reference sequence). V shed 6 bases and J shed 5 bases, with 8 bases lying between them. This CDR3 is CSAPRHEQYF. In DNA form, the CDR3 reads TGCAGTGCCCCACGCCACGAGCAGTACTTC.

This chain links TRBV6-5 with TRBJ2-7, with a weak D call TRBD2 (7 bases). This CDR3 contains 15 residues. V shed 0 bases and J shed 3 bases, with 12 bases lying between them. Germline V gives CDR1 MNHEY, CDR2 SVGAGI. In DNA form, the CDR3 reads TGTGCCAGCAGTTACTCGACGGGGGGCTTCTACGAGCAGTACTTC. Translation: CASSYSTGGFYEQYF.